This paragraph reports one T cell receptor beta chain. Its antigen remains unknown. This CDR3 has 15 residues. Germline V lookup: CDR1 MNHEY, CDR2 SVGAGI. V was shortened by 6 bases and J by 3 bases, with 14 bases between the two germline ends. This sample was included in a study of spatial heterogeneity in lung cancer. Overall study findings and caveats: Tumors with more nonsynonymous mutations had more expanded intratumoral alpha and beta TCRs.

The time point denotes: sample taken at primary tumor resection. One entry per CDR3 protein, called by TCRdb with MiXCR from the 5' RACE reads. The table shows about 100,000 distinct CDR3 sequences, with approximately 4.4% occurring only once. Material: lung tumor tissue, obtained at surgery. The clonotype comes from a male donor with early-stage non-small cell lung cancer. This rearrangement joins TRBV6-5 to TRBJ1-4; no clear D gene. The CDR3 sequence: CASSPGRPANEKLFF. CDR3 nucleotide sequence: TGTGCCAGCAGCCCCGGCCGTCCGGCTAATGAAAAACTGTTTTTT.